The clone carrying this T cell receptor beta chain was counted at least ten times. This entry comes from a study of early T cells in non-severe SARS-CoV-2 infection. TCRdb reprocessed the 5' RACE reads with MiXCR, giving one entry per CDR3 protein. There are about 28,000 distinct CDR3 sequences in the sample; 4.6% occur only once, and approximately 5.3% lies in the top ten. This material consisted of whole blood, taken at baseline. The TCR originated in an adult who was a healthcare worker with PCR-confirmed SARS-CoV-2 infection or an uninfected control (not recorded which).

CDR3 protein: CARGLAGDHEQYF. CDR3 coding DNA: TGTGCCAGAGGACTAGCGGGAGACCACGAGCAGTACTTC. This rearrangement joins TRBV2 to TRBJ2-7; 13 nucleotides match TRBD2. The trim removed 9 bases at V and 5 bases at J, leaving 4 bases unmatched. The CDR3 has 13 amino acids. CDR1 SNHLY and CDR2 FYNNEI come from the germline V gene. The complete variable domain, with remaining parts taken from reference TRBV2 and TRBJ2-7, reads EPEVTQTPSHQVTQMGQEVILRCVPISNHLYFYWYRQILGQKVEFLVSFYNNEISEKSEIFDDQFSVERPDGSNFTLKIRSTKLEDSAMYFCARGLAGDHEQYFGPGTRLTVT.